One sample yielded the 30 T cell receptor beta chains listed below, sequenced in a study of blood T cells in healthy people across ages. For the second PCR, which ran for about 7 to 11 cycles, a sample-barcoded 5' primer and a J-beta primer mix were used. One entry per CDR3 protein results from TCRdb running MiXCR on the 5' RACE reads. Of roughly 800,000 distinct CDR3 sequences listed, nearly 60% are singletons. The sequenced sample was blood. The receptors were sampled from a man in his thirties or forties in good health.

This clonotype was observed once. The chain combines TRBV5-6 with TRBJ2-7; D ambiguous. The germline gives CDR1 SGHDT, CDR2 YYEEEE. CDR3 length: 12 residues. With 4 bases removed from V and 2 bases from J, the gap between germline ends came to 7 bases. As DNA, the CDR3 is TGTGCCAGCAGCGCCGACACCTACGAGCAGTACTTC. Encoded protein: CASSADTYEQYF.

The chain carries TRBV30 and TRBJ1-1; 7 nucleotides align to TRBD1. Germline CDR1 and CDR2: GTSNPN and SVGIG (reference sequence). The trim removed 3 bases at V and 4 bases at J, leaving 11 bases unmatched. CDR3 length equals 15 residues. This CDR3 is CAWSRKGAWGTEAFF. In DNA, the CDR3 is TGTGCCTGGAGCCGTAAGGGGGCGTGGGGCACTGAAGCTTTCTTT.

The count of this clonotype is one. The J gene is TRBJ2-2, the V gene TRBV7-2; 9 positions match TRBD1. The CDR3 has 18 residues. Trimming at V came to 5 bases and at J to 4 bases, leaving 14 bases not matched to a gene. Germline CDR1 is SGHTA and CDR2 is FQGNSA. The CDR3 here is CASSARGQGEVGTGELFF. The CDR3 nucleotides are TGTGCCAGCAGCGCCCGGGGACAGGGAGAAGTGGGCACCGGGGAGCTGTTTTTT. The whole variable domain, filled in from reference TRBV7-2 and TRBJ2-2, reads GAGVSQSPSNKVTEKGKDVELRCDPISGHTALYWYRQSLGQGLEFLIYFQGNSAPDKSGLPSDRFSAERTGGSVSTLTIQRTQQEDSAVYLCASSARGQGEVGTGELFFGEGSRLTVL.

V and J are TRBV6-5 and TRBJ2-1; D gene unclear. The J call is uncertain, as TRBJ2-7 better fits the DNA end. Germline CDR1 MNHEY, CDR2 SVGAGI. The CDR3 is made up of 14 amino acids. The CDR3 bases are TGTGCCAGCATCCTAAGGGTGGGCTACAATGAGCAGTACTTC. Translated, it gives CASILRVGYNEQYF.

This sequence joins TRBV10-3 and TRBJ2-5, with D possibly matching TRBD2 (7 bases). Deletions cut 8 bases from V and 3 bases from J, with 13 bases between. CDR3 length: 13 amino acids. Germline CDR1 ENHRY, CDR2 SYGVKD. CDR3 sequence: CAIGGGREETQYF. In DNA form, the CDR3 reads TGTGCCATCGGGGGGGGGCGAGAAGAGACCCAGTACTTC.

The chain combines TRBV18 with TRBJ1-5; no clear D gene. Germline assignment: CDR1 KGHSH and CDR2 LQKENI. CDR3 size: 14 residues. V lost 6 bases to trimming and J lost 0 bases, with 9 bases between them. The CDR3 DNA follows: TGTGCCAGCTCGGCGGATGATAGCAATCAGCCCCAGCATTTT. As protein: CASSADDSNQPQHF. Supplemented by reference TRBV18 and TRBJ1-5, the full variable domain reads NAGVMQNPRHLVRRRGQEARLRCSPMKGHSHVYWYRQLPEEGLKFMVYLQKENIIDESGMPKERFSAEFPKEGPSILRIQQVVRGDSAAYFCASSADDSNQPQHFGDGTRLSIL.

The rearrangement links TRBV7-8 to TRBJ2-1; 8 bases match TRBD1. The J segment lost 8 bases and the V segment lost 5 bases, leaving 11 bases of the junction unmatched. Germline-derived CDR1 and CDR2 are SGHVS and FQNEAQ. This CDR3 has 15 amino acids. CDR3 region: CASSKDRGGIHEQFF. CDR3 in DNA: TGTGCCAGCAGCAAAGACAGGGGAGGAATCCATGAGCAGTTCTTC.

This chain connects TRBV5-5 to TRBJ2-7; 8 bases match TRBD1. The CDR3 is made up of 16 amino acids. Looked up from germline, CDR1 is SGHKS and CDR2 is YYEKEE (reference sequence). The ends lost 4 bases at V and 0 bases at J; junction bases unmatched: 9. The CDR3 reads CASSGPRTGISYEQYF. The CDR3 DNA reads TGTGCCAGCAGCGGCCCCCGGACAGGGATCTCCTACGAGCAGTACTTC.

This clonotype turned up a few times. CDR3: CASSTRTTGTGELFF. The CDR3 coding sequence is TGTGCCAGCAGCACAAGGACTACTGGCACCGGGGAGCTGTTTTTT. The chain links TRBV11-1 to TRBJ2-2; the D gene is possibly TRBD2 (6 bases). The CDR3 has 15 residues. Germline V gene sequence: CDR1 SGHAT, CDR2 FQDESV (reference sequence). Trimming took off 5 bases at V and 4 bases at J, with 14 bases between the two ends. The whole variable domain, filled in from reference TRBV11-1 and TRBJ2-2, reads EAEVAQSPRYKITEKSQAVAFWCDPISGHATLYWYRQILGQGPELLVQFQDESVVDDSQLPKDRFSAERLKGVDSTLKIQPAELGDSAMYLCASSTRTTGTGELFFGEGSRLTVL.

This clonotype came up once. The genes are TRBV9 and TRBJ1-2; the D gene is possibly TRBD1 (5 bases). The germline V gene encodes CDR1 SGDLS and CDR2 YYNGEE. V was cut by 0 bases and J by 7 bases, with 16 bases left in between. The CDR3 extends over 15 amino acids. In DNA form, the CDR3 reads TGTGCCAGCAGCGTAGCCCCAGGGCGGAGTACTGGCTACACCTTC. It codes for CASSVAPGRSTGYTF.

The CDR3 coding sequence is TGCAGCGTTGCGCCCGCGGGGACATCCTACAATGAGCAGTTCTTC. Its translation: CSVAPAGTSYNEQFF. The chain employs TRBV29-1 and TRBJ2-1, with D perhaps given as TRBD1 or TRBD2 (6 bases each). Germline CDR1 SQVTM, CDR2 ANQGSEA. The CDR3 has 15 amino acids. Trimming pared 4 bases from V and 1 base from J, leaving 14 bases between.

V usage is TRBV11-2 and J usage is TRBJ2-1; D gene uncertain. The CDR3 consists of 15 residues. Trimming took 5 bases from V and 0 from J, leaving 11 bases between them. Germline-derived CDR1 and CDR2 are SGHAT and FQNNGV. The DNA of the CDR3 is TGTGCCAGCAGCCCACACCATAGCTCCTACAATGAGCAGTTCTTC. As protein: CASSPHHSSYNEQFF.

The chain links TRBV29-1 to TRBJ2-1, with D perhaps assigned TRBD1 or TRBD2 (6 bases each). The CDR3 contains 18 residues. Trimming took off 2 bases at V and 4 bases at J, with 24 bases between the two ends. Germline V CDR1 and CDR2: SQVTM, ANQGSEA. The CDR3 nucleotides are TGCAGCGTTGAATCACCCGGGACATCGGGACTGCAATACAATGAGCAGTTCTTC. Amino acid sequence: CSVESPGTSGLQYNEQFF.

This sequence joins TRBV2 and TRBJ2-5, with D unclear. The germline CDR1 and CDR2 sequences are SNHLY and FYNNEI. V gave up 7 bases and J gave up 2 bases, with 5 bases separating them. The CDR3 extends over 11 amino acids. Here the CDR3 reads CASTSQETQYF. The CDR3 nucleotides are TGTGCCAGCACCTCGCAAGAGACCCAGTACTTC. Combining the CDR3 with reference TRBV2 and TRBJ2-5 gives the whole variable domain EPEVTQTPSHQVTQMGQEVILRCVPISNHLYFYWYRQILGQKVEFLVSFYNNEISEKSEIFDDQFSVERPDGSNFTLKIRSTKLEDSAMYFCASTSQETQYFGPGTRLLVL.

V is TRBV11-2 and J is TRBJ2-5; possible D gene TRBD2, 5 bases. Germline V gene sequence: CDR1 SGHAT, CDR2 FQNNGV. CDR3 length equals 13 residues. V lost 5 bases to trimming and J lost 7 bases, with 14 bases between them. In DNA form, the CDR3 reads TGTGCCAGCAGCGGAGATCGGGATGTGACCCAGTACTTC. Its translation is CASSGDRDVTQYF.

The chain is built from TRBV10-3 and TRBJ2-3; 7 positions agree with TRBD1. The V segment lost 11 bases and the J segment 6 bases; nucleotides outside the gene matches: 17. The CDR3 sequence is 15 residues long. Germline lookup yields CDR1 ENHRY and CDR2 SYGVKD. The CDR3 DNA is TGTGCCTCACTAGACCCGGTGGACAGGCAGGATACGCAGTATTTT. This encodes CASLDPVDRQDTQYF.

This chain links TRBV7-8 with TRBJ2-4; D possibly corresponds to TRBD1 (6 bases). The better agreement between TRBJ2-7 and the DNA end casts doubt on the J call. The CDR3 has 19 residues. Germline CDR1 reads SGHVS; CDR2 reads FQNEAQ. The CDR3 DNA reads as TGTGCCAGCAGCTCCGTCCCCCCTTTTAACAGGGTCGCGGAATACGAGCAGTACTTC. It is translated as CASSSVPPFNRVAEYEQYF.

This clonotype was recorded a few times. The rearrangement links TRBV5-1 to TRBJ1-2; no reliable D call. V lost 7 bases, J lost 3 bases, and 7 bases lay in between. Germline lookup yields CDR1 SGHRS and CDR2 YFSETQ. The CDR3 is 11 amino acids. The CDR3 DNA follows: TGCGCCAGCGGGTTGGACTATGGCTACACCTTC. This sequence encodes CASGLDYGYTF.

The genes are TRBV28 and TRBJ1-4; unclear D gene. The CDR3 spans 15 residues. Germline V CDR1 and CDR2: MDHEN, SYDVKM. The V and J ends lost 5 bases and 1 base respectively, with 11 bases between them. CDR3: CASSALGLTNEKLFF. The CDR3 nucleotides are TGTGCCAGCAGTGCTTTAGGACTAACTAATGAAAAACTGTTTTTT.

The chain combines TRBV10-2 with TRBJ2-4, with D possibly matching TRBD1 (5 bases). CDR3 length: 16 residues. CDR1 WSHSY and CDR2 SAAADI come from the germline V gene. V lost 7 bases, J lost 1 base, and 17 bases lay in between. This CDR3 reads CASKSQGTGAKNIQYF. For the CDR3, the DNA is TGCGCCAGCAAGTCGCAGGGAACCGGGGCCAAAAACATTCAGTACTTC.

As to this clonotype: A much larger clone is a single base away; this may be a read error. The CDR3 nucleotides read TGTGCCAGCAGCTTGGTAGGACAGGCGAGCTATGGCTACACCTTC. Its protein product is CASSLVGQASYGYTF. This chain connects TRBV5-4 to TRBJ1-2; TRBD1 agrees at 7 bases. The CDR3 length is 15 residues. The germline CDR1 and CDR2 sequences are SGHNT and YYREEE (reference sequence). Trimming cost V 0 bases and J 4 bases; bases outside gene matches: 6.

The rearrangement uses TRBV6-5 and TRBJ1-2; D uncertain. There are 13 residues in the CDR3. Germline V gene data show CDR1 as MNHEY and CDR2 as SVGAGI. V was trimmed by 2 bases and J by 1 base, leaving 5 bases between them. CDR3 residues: CASSYDINYGYTF. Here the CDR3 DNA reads TGTGCCAGCAGTTACGACATTAACTATGGCTACACCTTC.

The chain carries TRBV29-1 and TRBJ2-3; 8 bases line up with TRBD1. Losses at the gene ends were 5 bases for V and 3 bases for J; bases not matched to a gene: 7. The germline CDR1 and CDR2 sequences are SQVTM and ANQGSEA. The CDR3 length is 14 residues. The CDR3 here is CSVRGTGSTDTQYF. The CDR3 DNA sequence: TGCAGCGTTCGGGGGACAGGATCAACAGATACGCAGTATTTT.

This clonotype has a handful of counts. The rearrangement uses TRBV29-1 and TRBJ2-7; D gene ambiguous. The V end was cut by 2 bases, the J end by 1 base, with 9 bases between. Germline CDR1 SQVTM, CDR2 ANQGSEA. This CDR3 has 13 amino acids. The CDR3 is CSVEFSLSYEQYF. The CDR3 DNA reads TGCAGCGTTGAATTCAGCCTATCCTACGAGCAGTACTTC.

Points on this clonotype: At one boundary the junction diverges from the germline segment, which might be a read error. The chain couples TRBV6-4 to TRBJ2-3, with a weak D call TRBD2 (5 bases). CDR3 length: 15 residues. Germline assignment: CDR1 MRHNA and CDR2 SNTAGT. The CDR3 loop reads CASSEDGESTDTRYF. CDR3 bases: TGTGCCAGCAGTGAAGATGGGGAGAGCACAGATACGCGGTATTTT.

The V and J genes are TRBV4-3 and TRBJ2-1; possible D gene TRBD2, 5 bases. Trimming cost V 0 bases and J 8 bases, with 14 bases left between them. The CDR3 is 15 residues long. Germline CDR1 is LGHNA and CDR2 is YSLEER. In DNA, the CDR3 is TGCGCCAGCAGCCAAGATGGGCGGGCGGTCGATGAGCAGTTCTTC. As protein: CASSQDGRAVDEQFF.

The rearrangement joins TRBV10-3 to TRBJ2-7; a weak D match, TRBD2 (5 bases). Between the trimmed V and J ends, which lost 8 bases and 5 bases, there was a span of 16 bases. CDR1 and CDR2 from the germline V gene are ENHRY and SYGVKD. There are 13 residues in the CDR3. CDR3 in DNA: TGTGCCATCGGGGAGAGGGTTAAGAACGAGCAGTACTTC. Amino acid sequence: CAIGERVKNEQYF.

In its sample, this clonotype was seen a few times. The CDR3 nucleotides are TGTGCCAGCAGTCCCATAACCGGGACAGGGGGTCTTTATAGCTATGGCTACACCTTC. Translated: CASSPITGTGGLYSYGYTF. The V call is TRBV27, the J call TRBJ1-2, with TRBD1 matching over 11 bases. This CDR3 contains 19 residues. The ends lost 5 bases at V and 4 bases at J; junction bases unmatched: 18. CDR1 is MNHEY, CDR2 SMNVEV, per germline (reference sequence).

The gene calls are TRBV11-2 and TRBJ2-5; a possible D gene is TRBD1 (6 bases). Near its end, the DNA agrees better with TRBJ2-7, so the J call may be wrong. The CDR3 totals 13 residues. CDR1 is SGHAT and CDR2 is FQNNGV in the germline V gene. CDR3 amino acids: CASSFTGTHEQYF. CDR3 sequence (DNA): TGTGCCAGCAGCTTTACAGGGACCCACGAGCAGTACTTC.

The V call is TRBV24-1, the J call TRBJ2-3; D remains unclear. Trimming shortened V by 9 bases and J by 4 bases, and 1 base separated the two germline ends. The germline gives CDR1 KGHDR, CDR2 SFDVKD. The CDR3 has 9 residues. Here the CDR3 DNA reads TGTGCCACCTCAGATACGCAGTATTTT. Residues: CATSDTQYF.